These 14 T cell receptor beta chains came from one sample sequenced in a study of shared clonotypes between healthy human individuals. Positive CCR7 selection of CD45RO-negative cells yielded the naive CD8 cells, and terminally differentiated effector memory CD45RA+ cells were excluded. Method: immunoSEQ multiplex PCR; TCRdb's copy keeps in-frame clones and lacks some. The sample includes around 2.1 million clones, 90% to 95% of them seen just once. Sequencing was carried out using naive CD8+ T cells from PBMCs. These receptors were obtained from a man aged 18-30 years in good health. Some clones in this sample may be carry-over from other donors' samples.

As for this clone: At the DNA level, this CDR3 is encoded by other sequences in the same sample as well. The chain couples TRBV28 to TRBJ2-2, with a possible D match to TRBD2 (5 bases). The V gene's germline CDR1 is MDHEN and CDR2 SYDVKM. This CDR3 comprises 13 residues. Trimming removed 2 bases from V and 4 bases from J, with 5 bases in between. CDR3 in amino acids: CASSLSGTGELFF. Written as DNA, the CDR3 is TGTGCCAGCAGTTTAAGCGGCACCGGGGAGCTGTTTTTT.

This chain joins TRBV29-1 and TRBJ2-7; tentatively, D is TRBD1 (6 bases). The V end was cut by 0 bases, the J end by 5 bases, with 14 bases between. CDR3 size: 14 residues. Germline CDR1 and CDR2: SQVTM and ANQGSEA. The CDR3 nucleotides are TGCAGCGTTGAAGATCGGGGCAGGGGCCACGAGCAGTACTTC. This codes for CSVEDRGRGHEQYF.

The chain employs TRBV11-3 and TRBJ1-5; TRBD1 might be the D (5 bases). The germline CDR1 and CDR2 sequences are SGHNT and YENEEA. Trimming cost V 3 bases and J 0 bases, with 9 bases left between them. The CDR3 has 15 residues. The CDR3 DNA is TGTGCCAGCAGCTTGAAACAGGCTAGCAATCAGCCCCAGCATTTT. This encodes CASSLKQASNQPQHF.

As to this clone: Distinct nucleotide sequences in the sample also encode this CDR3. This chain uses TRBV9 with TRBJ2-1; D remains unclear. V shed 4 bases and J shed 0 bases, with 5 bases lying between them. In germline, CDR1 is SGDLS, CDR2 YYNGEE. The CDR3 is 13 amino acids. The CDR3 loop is CASSPGSYNEQFF. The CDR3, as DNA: TGTGCCAGCAGCCCGGGCTCCTACAATGAGCAGTTCTTC.

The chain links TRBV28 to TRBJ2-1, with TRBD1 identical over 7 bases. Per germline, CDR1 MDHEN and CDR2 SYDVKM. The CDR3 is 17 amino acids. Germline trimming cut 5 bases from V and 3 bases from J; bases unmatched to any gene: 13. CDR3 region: CASSPSPLAGGYNEQFF. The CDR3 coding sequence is TGTGCCAGCAGTCCCTCGCCCCTGGCAGGGGGCTACAATGAGCAGTTCTTC.

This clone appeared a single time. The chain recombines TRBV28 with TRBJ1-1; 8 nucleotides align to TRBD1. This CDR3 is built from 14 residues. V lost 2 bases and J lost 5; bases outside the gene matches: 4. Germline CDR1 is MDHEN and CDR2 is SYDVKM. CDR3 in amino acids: CASSLTGGTTEAFF. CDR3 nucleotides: TGTGCCAGCAGTTTAACAGGGGGAACAACTGAAGCTTTCTTT.

This chain's CDR3 is CASSPTVGRGSSQETQYF. The CDR3 nucleotides read TGCGCCAGCAGCCCCACCGTGGGACGGGGGTCTTCTCAGGAGACCCAGTACTTC. The chain carries TRBV4-1 and TRBJ2-5, with a tentative D call TRBD2 (6 bases). CDR3 length: 18 residues. Between the trimmed V and J ends, which lost 4 bases and 5 bases, there was a span of 26 bases. Germline CDR1 MGHRA, CDR2 YSYEKL.

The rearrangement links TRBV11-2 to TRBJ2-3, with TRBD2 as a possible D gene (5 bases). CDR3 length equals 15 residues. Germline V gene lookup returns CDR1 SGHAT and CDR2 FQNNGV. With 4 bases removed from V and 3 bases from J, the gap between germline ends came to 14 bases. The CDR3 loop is CASSSHPGTTDTQYF. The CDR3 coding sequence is TGTGCCAGCAGCTCCCATCCGGGAACAACAGATACGCAGTATTTT.

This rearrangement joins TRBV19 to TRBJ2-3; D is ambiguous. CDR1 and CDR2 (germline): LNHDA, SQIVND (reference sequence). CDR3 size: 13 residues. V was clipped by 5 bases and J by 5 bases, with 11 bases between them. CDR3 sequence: CASSPSGGDTQYF. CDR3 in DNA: TGTGCCAGTAGTCCATCGGGCGGAGATACGCAGTATTTT.

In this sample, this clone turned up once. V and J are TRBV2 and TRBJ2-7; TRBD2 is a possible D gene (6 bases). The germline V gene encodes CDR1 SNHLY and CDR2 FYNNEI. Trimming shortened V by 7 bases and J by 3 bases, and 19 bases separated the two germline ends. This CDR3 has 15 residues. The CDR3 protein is CASMSRVVAVYEQYF. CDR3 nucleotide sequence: TGTGCCAGCATGTCCAGAGTGGTAGCGGTCTACGAGCAGTACTTC.

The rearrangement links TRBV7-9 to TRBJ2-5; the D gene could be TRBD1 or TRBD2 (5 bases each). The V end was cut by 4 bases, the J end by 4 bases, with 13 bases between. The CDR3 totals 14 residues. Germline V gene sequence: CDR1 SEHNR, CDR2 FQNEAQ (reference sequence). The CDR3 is CASSWDGLRETQYF. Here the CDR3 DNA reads TGTGCCAGCAGCTGGGACGGTTTGAGAGAGACCCAGTACTTC. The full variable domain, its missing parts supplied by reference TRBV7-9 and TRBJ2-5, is DTGVSQNPRHKITKRGQNVTFRCDPISEHNRLYWYRQTLGQGPEFLTYFQNEAQLEKSRLLSDRFSAERPKGSFSTLEIQRTEQGDSAMYLCASSWDGLRETQYFGPGTRLLVL.

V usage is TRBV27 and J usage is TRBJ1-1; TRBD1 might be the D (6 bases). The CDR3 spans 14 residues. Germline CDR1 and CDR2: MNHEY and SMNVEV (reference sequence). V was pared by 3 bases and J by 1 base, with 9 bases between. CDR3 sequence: CASSLTRGNTEAFF. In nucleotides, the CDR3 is TGTGCCAGCAGTTTGACCAGGGGGAACACTGAAGCTTTCTTT.

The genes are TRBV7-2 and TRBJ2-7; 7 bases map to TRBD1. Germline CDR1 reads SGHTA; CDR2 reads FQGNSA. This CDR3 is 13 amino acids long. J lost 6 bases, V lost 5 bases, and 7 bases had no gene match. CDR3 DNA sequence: TGTGCCAGCAGCGGGGGACAGTTCTCCGAGCAGTACTTC. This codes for CASSGGQFSEQYF.

As DNA, the CDR3 is TGTGCCAGCAGTCTAGGGACAGGGGCCCCAGAGACCCAGTACTTC. Residues: CASSLGTGAPETQYF. The chain couples TRBV27 to TRBJ2-5, with 10 bases matching TRBD1. With V trimmed by 5 bases and J by 4 bases, 7 bases remained unmatched. The germline CDR1 and CDR2 sequences are MNHEY and SMNVEV (reference sequence). The CDR3 spans 15 residues.